Sequencing of this T cell receptor beta chain was carried out in a study of post-analysis software for immune sequencing data (dated by TCRdb to the mid-2010s). Regarding the study in general: The recorded disease courses included relapsing-remitting, secondary progressive and progressive-relapsing multiple sclerosis, and some patients had no subtype annotation. The multiple sclerosis patient repertoires were compared with approximately 11 previously published healthy control repertoires from donors aged 6 to 25 years. A subset of samples was prepared in parallel using single-end sample barcoding, then pooled and co-amplified after Illumina adapter ligation.

Study-level results and caveats: The control group was slightly older than the multiple sclerosis patient group. Significantly higher frequencies in patients than in controls were found for about five TRBV segments, including TRBV5-6, TRBV5-1 and TRBV20-1. When samples were clustered directly using the F measure, samples prepared in the same batch co-clustered strongly, which prompted a batch-effect correction. Multiple sclerosis patients had significantly lower normalized Chao1 diversity than controls, a result that suggests substantial peripheral T-cell clonal expansion.

The CDR3 starts with the cysteine, ends with the phenylalanine, and has 15 residues. Solely the CDR3 DNA is kept, with 45 bases framed from the first base. The germline V end is reduced by 6 bases and the J end by 3 bases; junction bases left unmatched: 12. From a lookup of the germline V gene (reference sequence), CDR1 and CDR2 are DFQATT and SNEGSKA. Receptor amplification or capture employed PCR. TCRdb records Illumina HiSeq 2500 as the sequencer. To reduce PCR and sequencing biases, unique molecular identifiers were built into the TCR beta cDNA libraries. Per 1 to 10 million input T cells, approximately 500,000 cDNA molecules were obtained, such that each molecule approximated one T cell. The patient libraries were prepared and sequenced with the same protocol used for the earlier healthy control dataset. Within a given batch, samples were prepared together, multiplexed and sequenced on the same HiSeq lane. On the authors' methods: MIGEC was used to process the raw barcoded reads, and molecular identifier groups with only a single read were discarded before consensus assembly and CDR3 extraction. Clonotype tables were post-analysed with VDJtools, normalizing diversity by down-sampling all datasets to the smallest sample size. In repertoire overlap clustering, CDR3 amino acid sequences, but not nucleotide sequences, were matched to correct batch-related cross-sample contamination. In TCRdb, the public reads were trimmed at Q25 with fastp and aligned with MiXCR, with productive beta chains retained. Each record represents a unique CDR3 protein, reported with the most common genes and DNA among its rows. The V and J calls come from TCRdb's annotation, not from the publication. The table for this sample lists some 500,000 distinct CDR3 sequences; 45% of them were counted only once. The top ten clones comprise 12% of the sample.

Turning to this clonotype: Its binding antigen is unknown. No much larger clonotype is one base removed from it; base qualities were not supplied.

To demonstrate the VDJtools post-analysis software, TCR beta repertoires were profiled from the peripheral blood of roughly 12 young patients with multiple sclerosis. The multiple sclerosis patients were children and adolescents ranging in age from roughly 6 to 15 years. What was sequenced was blood. The chain employs TRBV20-1 and TRBJ2-7; TRBD1 agrees with 9 junctional bases. The TCR comes from a girl under 18 with multiple sclerosis. The CDR3 reads CSAHLDRGKLYEQYF. The DNA reads as follows: TGCAGTGCCCACCTGGACAGGGGCAAACTCTACGAGCAGTACTTC.